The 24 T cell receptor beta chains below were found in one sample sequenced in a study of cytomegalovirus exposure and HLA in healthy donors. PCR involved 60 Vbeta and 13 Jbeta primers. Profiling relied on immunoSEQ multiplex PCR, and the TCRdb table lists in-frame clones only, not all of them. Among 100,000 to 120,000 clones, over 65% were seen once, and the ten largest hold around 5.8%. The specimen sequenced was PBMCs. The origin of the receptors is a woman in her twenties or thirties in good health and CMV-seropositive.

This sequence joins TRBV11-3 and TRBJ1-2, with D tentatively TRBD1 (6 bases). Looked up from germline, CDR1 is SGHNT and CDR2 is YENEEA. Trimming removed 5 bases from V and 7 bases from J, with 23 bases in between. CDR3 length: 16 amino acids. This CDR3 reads CASSQNPGGSSGGYTF. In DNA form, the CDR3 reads TGTGCCAGCAGCCAAAATCCGGGGGGCAGCTCGGGTGGCTACACCTTC.

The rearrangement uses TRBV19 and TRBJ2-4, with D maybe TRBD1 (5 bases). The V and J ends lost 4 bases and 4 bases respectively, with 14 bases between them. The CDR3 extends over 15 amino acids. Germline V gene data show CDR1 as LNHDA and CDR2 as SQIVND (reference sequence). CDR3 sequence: CASSTPGAGKNIQYF. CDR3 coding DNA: TGTGCCAGTAGTACCCCCGGCGCAGGGAAAAACATTCAGTACTTC.

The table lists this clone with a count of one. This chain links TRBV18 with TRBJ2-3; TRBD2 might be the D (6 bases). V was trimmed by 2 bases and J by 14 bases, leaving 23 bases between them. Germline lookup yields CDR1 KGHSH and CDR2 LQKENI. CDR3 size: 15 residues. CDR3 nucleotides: TGTGCCAGCTCACCAGTTGAGGGAAACTCTGGGACTCGGTATTTT. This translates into CASSPVEGNSGTRYF.

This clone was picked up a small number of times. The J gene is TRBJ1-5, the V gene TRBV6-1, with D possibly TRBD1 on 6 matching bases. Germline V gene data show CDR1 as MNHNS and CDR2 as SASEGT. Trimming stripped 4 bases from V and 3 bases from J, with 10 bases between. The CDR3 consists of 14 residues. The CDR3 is CASSGTGNNQPQHF. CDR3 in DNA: TGTGCCAGCAGTGGAACAGGGAACAATCAGCCCCAGCATTTT.

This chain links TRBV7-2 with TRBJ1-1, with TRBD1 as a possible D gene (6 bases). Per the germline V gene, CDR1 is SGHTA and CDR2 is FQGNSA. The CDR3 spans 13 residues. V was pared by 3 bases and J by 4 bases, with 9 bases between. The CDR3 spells CASSFTGPTEAFF. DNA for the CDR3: TGTGCCAGCAGCTTTACAGGGCCCACTGAAGCTTTCTTT. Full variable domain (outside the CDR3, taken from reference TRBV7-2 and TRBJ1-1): GAGVSQSPSNKVTEKGKDVELRCDPISGHTALYWYRQSLGQGLEFLIYFQGNSAPDKSGLPSDRFSAERTGGSVSTLTIQRTQQEDSAVYLCASSFTGPTEAFFGQGTRLTVV.

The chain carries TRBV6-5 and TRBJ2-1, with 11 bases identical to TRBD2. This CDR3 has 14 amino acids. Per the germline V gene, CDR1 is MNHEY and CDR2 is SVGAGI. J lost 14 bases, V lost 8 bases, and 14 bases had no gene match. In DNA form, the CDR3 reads TGTGCCAGCTCACGGGCTAGCGGGAGGTTGGGGGAGTTCTTC. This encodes CASSRASGRLGEFF.

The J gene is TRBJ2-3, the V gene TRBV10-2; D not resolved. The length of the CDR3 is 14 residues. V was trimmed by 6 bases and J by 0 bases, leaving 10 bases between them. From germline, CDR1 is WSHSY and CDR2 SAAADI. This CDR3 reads CASRETTSTDTQYF. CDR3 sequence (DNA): TGCGCCAGCAGAGAAACGACTAGCACAGATACGCAGTATTTT.

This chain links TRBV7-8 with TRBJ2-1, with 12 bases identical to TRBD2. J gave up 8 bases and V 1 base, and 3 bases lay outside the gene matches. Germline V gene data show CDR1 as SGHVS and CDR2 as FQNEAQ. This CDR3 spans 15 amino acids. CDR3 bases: TGTGCCAGCAGCTTAGGACTAGCGGGAGTGGATGAGCAGTTCTTC. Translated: CASSLGLAGVDEQFF.

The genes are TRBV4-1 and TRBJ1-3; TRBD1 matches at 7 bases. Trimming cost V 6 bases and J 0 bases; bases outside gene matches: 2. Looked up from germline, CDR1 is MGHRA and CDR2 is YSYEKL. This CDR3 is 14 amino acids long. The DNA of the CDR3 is TGCGCCAGCAGGGGGACAGTCTCTGGAAACACCATATATTTT. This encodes CASRGTVSGNTIYF.

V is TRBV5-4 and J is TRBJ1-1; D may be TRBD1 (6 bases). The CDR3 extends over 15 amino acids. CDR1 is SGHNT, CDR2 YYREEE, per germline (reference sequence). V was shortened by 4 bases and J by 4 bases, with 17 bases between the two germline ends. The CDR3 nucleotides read TGTGCCAGCAGCCAGATAGGGGCAGGGGTCACTGAAGCTTTCTTT. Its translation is CASSQIGAGVTEAFF.

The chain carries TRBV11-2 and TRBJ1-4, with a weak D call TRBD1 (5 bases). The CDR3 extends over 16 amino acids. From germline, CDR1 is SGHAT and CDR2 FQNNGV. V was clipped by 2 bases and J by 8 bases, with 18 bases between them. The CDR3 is CASSLNGGGTQEKLFF. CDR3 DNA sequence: TGTGCCAGCAGCTTAAATGGCGGGGGGACGCAGGAAAAACTGTTTTTT.

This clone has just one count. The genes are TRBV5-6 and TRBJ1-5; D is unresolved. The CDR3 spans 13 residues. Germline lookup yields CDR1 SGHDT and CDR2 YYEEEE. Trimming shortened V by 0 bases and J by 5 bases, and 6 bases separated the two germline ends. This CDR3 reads CASSLGGYQPQHF. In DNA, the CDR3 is TGTGCCAGCAGCTTGGGAGGTTATCAGCCCCAGCATTTT. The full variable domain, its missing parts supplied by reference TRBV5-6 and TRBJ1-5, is DAGVTQSPTHLIKTRGQQVTLRCSPKSGHDTVSWYQQALGQGPQFIFQYYEEEERQRGNFPDRFSGHQFPNYSSELNVNALLLGDSALYLCASSLGGYQPQHFGDGTRLSIL.

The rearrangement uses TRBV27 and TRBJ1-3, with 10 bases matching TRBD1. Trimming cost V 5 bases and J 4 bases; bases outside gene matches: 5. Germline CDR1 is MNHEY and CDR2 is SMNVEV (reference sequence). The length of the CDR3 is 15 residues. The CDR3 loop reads CASSPGQGPGNTIYF. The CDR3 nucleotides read TGTGCCAGCAGTCCGGGACAGGGGCCAGGAAACACCATATATTTT.

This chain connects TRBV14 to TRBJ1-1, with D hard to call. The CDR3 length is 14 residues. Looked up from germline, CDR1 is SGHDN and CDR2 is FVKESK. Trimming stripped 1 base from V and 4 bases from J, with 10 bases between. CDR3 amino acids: CASSQAVASTEAFF. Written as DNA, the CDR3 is TGTGCCAGCAGCCAAGCGGTCGCTTCCACTGAAGCTTTCTTT.

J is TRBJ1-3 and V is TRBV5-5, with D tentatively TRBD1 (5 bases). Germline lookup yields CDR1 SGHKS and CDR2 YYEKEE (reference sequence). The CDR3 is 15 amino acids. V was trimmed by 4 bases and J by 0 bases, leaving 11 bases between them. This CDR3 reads CASSRDRFSGNTIYF. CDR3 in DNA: TGTGCCAGCAGCCGAGACAGATTCTCTGGAAACACCATATATTTT.

CDR3 sequence: CASSGTGQGGPDTQYF. In DNA form, the CDR3 reads TGCGCCAGCAGCGGAACGGGACAGGGGGGCCCAGATACGCAGTATTTT. V usage is TRBV5-1 and J usage is TRBJ2-3; 11 bases align to TRBD1. Germline CDR1 SGHRS, CDR2 YFSETQ. Germline trimming cut 4 bases from V and 4 bases from J; bases unmatched to any gene: 8. The CDR3 has 16 residues. The full variable domain, completed using reference TRBV5-1 and TRBJ2-3, is KAGVTQTPRYLIKTRGQQVTLSCSPISGHRSVSWYQQTPGQGLQFLFEYFSETQRNKGNFPGRFSGRQFSNSRSEMNVSTLELGDSALYLCASSGTGQGGPDTQYFGPGTRLTVL.

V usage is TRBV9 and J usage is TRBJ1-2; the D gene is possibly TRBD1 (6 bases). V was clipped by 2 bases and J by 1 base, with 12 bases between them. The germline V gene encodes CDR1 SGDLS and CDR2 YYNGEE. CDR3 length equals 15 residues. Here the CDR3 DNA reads TGTGCCAGCAGCGTTGGACAGACGTTTAACTATGGCTACACCTTC. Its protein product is CASSVGQTFNYGYTF.

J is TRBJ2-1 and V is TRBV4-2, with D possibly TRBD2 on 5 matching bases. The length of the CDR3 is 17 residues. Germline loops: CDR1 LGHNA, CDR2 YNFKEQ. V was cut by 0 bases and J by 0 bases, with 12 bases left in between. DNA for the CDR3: TGTGCCAGCAGCCAAGATTTTTGGGAGTTCTCCTACAATGAGCAGTTCTTC. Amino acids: CASSQDFWEFSYNEQFF.

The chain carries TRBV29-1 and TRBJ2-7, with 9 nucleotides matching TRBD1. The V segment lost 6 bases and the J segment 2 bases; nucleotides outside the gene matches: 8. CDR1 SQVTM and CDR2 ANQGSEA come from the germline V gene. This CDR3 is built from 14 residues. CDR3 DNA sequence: TGCAGCGTCTTGGGACAGGGTAACACCTACGAGCAGTACTTC. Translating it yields CSVLGQGNTYEQYF.

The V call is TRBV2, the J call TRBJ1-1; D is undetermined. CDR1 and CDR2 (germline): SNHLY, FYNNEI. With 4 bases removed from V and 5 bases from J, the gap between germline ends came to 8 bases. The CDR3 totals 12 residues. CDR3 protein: CASSGSGTEAFF. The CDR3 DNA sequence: TGTGCCAGCAGTGGGTCGGGTACTGAAGCTTTCTTT.

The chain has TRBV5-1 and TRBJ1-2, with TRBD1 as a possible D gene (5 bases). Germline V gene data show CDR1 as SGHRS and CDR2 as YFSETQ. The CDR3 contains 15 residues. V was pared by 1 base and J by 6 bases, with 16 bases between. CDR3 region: CASSLLPGKDNGYTF. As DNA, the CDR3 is TGCGCCAGCAGCTTGTTGCCAGGGAAAGATAATGGCTACACCTTC.

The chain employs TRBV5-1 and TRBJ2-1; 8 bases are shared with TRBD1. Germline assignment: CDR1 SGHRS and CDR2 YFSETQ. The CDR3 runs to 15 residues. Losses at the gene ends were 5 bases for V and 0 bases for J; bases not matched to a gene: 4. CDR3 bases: TGCGCCAGCAGTTATACAGGGGGCTCCTACAATGAGCAGTTCTTC. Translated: CASSYTGGSYNEQFF.

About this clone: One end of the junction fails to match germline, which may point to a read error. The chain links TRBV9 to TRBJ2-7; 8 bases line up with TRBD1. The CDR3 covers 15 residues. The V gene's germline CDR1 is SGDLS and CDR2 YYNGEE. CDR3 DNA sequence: TGTGCCAACAGCGTAGCTGGACAGGGTGCCTACGAGCAGTACTTC. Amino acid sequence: CANSVAGQGAYEQYF.

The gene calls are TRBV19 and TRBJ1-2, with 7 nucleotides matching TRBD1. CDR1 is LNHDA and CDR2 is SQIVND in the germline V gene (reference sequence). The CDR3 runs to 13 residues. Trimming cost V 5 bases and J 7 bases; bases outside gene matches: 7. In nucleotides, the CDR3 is TGTGCCAGTAGTCGAGACAGGGCTCCTGGCTACACCTTC. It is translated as CASSRDRAPGYTF. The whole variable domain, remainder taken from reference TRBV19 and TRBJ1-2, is DGGITQSPKYLFRKEGQNVTLSCEQNLNHDAMYWYRQDPGQGLRLIYYSQIVNDFQKGDIAEGYSVSREKKESFPLTVTSAQKNPTAFYLCASSRDRAPGYTFGSGTRLTVV.